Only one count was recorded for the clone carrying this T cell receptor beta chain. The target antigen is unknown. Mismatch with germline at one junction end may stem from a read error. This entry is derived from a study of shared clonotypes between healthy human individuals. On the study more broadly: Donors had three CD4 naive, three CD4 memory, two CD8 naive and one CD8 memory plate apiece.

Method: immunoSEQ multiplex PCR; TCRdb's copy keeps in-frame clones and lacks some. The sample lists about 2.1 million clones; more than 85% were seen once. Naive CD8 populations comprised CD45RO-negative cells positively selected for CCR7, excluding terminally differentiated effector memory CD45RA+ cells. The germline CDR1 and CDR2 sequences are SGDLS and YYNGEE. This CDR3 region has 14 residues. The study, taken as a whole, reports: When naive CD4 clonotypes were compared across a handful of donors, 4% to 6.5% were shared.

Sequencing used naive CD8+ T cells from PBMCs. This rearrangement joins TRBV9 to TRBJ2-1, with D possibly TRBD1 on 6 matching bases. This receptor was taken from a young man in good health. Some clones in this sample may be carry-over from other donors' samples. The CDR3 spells CASGVDRFGGEQFF. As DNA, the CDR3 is TGTGCCAGCGGCGTAGACAGGTTTGGGGGTGAGCAGTTCTTC.